These T cell receptor beta chains were read from a single sample in a study of blood T cell repertoires in COVID-19. Assay used: immunoSEQ multiplex PCR; TCRdb lists only in-frame clones, some missing. The table lists about 370,000 clones, roughly 90% of them singletons. Material for sequencing was peripheral blood. The source is a woman aged 25 to 39 with COVID-19, enrolled during active disease. CDR3s include the opening cysteine and the closing phenylalanine or tryptophan. The order of the fields is V gene, J gene, D gene, clone size, CDR3 protein, CDR3 DNA. A D gene is named only where the DNA matches it firmly. Where a row states a size, it is once, few, many or the class of an expanded clone; other rows omit it.

V gene: TRBV4-1; J gene: TRBJ2-5; D gene: TRBD2; clone size: .; CDR3 protein: CASSQERREGVETQYF; CDR3 DNA: TGCGCCAGCAGCCAAGAAAGGCGGGAGGGGGTGGAGACCCAGTACTTC
V gene: TRBV27; J gene: TRBJ2-2; D gene: TRBD1; clone size: .; CDR3 protein: CASTNRGPRPTGELFF; CDR3 DNA: TGTGCCAGCACCAACAGGGGTCCCCGCCCAACCGGGGAGCTGTTTTTT
V gene: TRBV29-1; J gene: TRBJ2-7; D gene: .; clone size: once; CDR3 protein: CSVGSRQTYEQYF; CDR3 DNA: TGCAGCGTTGGGTCGAGACAGACCTACGAGCAGTACTTC
V gene: TRBV11-3; J gene: TRBJ2-5; D gene: TRBD2; clone size: .; CDR3 protein: CASSPTGLEEETQYF; CDR3 DNA: TGTGCCAGCAGCCCCACGGGACTAGAGGAAGAGACCCAGTACTTC
V gene: TRBV5-4; J gene: TRBJ1-6; D gene: .; clone size: .; CDR3 protein: CASSLGQGPYNSPLHF; CDR3 DNA: TGTGCCAGCAGCTTGGGGCAGGGTCCCTATAATTCACCCCTCCACTTT
V gene: TRBV28; J gene: TRBJ2-7; D gene: TRBD2; clone size: .; CDR3 protein: CASSLVNSGGLAGMYEQYF; CDR3 DNA: TGTGCCAGCAGTTTAGTCAACTCTGGGGGGCTAGCGGGGATGTACGAGCAGTACTTC
V gene: TRBV19; J gene: TRBJ1-1; D gene: TRBD1; clone size: .; CDR3 protein: CASSLHGQGANTEAFF; CDR3 DNA: TGTGCCAGTAGCCTCCACGGACAGGGGGCGAACACTGAAGCTTTCTTT
V gene: TRBV28; J gene: TRBJ2-5; D gene: .; clone size: .; CDR3 protein: CASSLAGTTWETQYF; CDR3 DNA: TGTGCCAGCAGTTTAGCGGGGACCACTTGGGAGACCCAGTACTTC
V gene: TRBV23-1; J gene: TRBJ2-1; D gene: TRBD1; clone size: .; CDR3 protein: CASSQRDRVRNEQFF; CDR3 DNA: TGCGCCAGCAGTCAAAGGGACAGGGTTAGGAATGAGCAGTTCTTC
V gene: TRBV6-2/TRBV6-3; J gene: TRBJ2-2; D gene: TRBD2; clone size: .; CDR3 protein: CASSFSISAGAPGELFF; CDR3 DNA: TGTGCCAGCAGTTTCTCTATATCAGCGGGGGCCCCCGGGGAGCTGTTTTTT
V gene: TRBV4-1; J gene: TRBJ2-7; D gene: TRBD1; clone size: once; CDR3 protein: CASSPGQGAGEQYF; CDR3 DNA: TGCGCCAGCAGCCCGGGACAGGGGGCTGGCGAGCAGTACTTC
V gene: TRBV5-1; J gene: TRBJ2-7; D gene: TRBD1; clone size: .; CDR3 protein: CASSSGGQGAYEQYF; CDR3 DNA: TGCGCCAGCAGCTCCGGGGGACAGGGGGCCTACGAGCAGTACTTC
V gene: TRBV12-3/TRBV12-4; J gene: TRBJ1-1; D gene: .; clone size: once; CDR3 protein: CASRPAFAEAFF; CDR3 DNA: TGTGCCAGCAGGCCCGCGTTCGCTGAAGCTTTCTTT
V gene: TRBV5-4; J gene: TRBJ1-1; D gene: .; clone size: .; CDR3 protein: CASSRGGAEAFF; CDR3 DNA: TGTGCCAGCAGCCGGGGGGGAGCTGAAGCTTTCTTT
V gene: TRBV7-9; J gene: TRBJ1-3; D gene: .; clone size: .; CDR3 protein: CASSARSGQTIYF; CDR3 DNA: TGTGCCAGCAGCGCGAGATCGGGACAAACCATATATTTT
V gene: TRBV5-1; J gene: TRBJ2-7; D gene: .; clone size: .; CDR3 protein: CASSRLFEGAYEQYF; CDR3 DNA: TGCGCCAGCAGCCGGTTGTTTGAGGGAGCCTACGAGCAGTACTTC
V gene: TRBV5-8; J gene: TRBJ1-4; D gene: .; clone size: .; CDR3 protein: CASSFYFSATNEKLFF; CDR3 DNA: TGTGCCAGCAGCTTTTATTTCTCTGCAACTAATGAAAAACTGTTTTTT
V gene: TRBV9; J gene: TRBJ1-4; D gene: .; clone size: .; CDR3 protein: CASSVGFGGGGEKLFF; CDR3 DNA: TGTGCCAGCAGCGTAGGATTTGGGGGAGGCGGTGAAAAACTGTTTTTT
V gene: TRBV28; J gene: TRBJ2-7; D gene: TRBD2; clone size: .; CDR3 protein: CASSLWGGGSGNEQYF; CDR3 DNA: TGTGCCAGCAGTTTATGGGGCGGGGGGTCCGGAAACGAGCAGTACTTC
V gene: TRBV27; J gene: TRBJ2-5; D gene: .; clone size: few; CDR3 protein: CASSFIRGSETQYF; CDR3 DNA: TGTGCCAGCAGTTTCATCAGGGGAAGTGAGACCCAGTACTTC
V gene: TRBV24-1; J gene: TRBJ2-5; D gene: .; clone size: .; CDR3 protein: CATSEARGEVETQYF; CDR3 DNA: TGTGCCACCAGTGAAGCCAGGGGAGAGGTGGAGACCCAGTACTTC
V gene: TRBV9; J gene: TRBJ2-1; D gene: TRBD1; clone size: .; CDR3 protein: CASSSHPRDRDNEQFF; CDR3 DNA: TGTGCCAGCAGCTCCCACCCGCGGGACAGGGACAATGAGCAGTTCTTC
V gene: TRBV6-5; J gene: TRBJ1-3; D gene: TRBD1; clone size: .; CDR3 protein: CASSPGTGHGNTIYF; CDR3 DNA: TGTGCCAGCAGCCCCGGGACAGGGCACGGAAACACCATATATTTT
V gene: TRBV19; J gene: TRBJ1-4; D gene: TRBD1; clone size: .; CDR3 protein: CASSIFQGANEKLFF; CDR3 DNA: TGTGCCAGTAGTATATTTCAGGGGGCGAATGAAAAACTGTTTTTT
V gene: TRBV5-6; J gene: TRBJ1-2; D gene: .; clone size: .; CDR3 protein: CASSLGTTRGYTF; CDR3 DNA: TGTGCCAGCAGCTTGGGCACTACTAGGGGCTACACCTTC
V gene: TRBV7-8; J gene: TRBJ2-2; D gene: .; clone size: .; CDR3 protein: CASPPSPRQPNTGELFF; CDR3 DNA: TGTGCCAGCCCACCATCCCCCAGGCAACCCAACACCGGGGAGCTGTTTTTT
V gene: TRBV29-1; J gene: TRBJ2-1; D gene: TRBD1; clone size: .; CDR3 protein: CSAGGTGGFGEQFF; CDR3 DNA: TGCAGCGCCGGGGGGACAGGGGGATTTGGTGAGCAGTTCTTC
V gene: TRBV2; J gene: TRBJ1-1; D gene: .; clone size: .; CDR3 protein: CASRYSGGPSEAFF; CDR3 DNA: TGTGCCAGCAGGTACAGCGGGGGCCCTTCTGAAGCTTTCTTT
V gene: TRBV2; J gene: TRBJ2-7; D gene: .; clone size: .; CDR3 protein: CASIGRAPYEQYF; CDR3 DNA: TGTGCCAGCATTGGCAGGGCCCCCTACGAGCAGTACTTC
V gene: TRBV6-2/TRBV6-3; J gene: TRBJ1-2; D gene: TRBD1; clone size: few; CDR3 protein: CASSYRGQGGDYGYTF; CDR3 DNA: TGTGCCAGCAGTTACCGGGGACAGGGAGGAGACTATGGCTACACCTTC
V gene: TRBV4-1; J gene: TRBJ1-3; D gene: TRBD1; clone size: few; CDR3 protein: CASSQGPLGTGTSSGSGNTIYF; CDR3 DNA: TGCGCCAGCAGCCAAGGGCCTTTAGGGACAGGAACGTCAAGTGGCTCTGGAAACACCATATATTTT
V gene: TRBV28; J gene: TRBJ2-3; D gene: .; clone size: .; CDR3 protein: CASSPLGVARGLSDTQYF; CDR3 DNA: TGTGCCAGCAGTCCCTTGGGGGTTGCGAGGGGGTTATCAGATACGCAGTATTTT
V gene: TRBV28; J gene: TRBJ1-1; D gene: .; clone size: .; CDR3 protein: CASTGTMNTEAFF; CDR3 DNA: TGTGCCAGCACAGGGACTATGAACACTGAAGCTTTCTTT
V gene: TRBV6-2/TRBV6-3; J gene: TRBJ2-1; D gene: .; clone size: .; CDR3 protein: CASSLRDFFPSNEQFF; CDR3 DNA: TGTGCCAGCAGTCTCCGGGACTTCTTCCCGAGTAATGAGCAGTTCTTC
V gene: TRBV5-1; J gene: TRBJ1-1; D gene: .; clone size: .; CDR3 protein: CASRAAGEQKDTEAFF; CDR3 DNA: TGCGCCAGCAGGGCTGCAGGGGAGCAGAAGGACACTGAAGCTTTCTTT
V gene: TRBV4-3; J gene: TRBJ2-3; D gene: TRBD2; clone size: .; CDR3 protein: CASSQSHGLAGGSTDTQYF; CDR3 DNA: TGCGCCAGCAGCCAAAGCCATGGGCTAGCGGGGGGGAGCACAGATACGCAGTATTTT
V gene: TRBV6-5; J gene: TRBJ1-1; D gene: TRBD1; clone size: .; CDR3 protein: CASSYGGQGGTEAFF; CDR3 DNA: TGTGCCAGCAGTTACGGGGGACAGGGAGGAACTGAAGCTTTCTTT
V gene: TRBV5-4; J gene: TRBJ2-2; D gene: TRBD2; clone size: .; CDR3 protein: CASSRGGASGDTGELFF; CDR3 DNA: TGTGCCAGCAGCAGGGGAGGGGCTAGCGGGGACACCGGGGAGCTGTTTTTT
V gene: TRBV27; J gene: TRBJ2-3; D gene: .; clone size: .; CDR3 protein: CASSWGGGTDTQYF; CDR3 DNA: TGTGCCAGCAGCTGGGGAGGGGGAACAGATACGCAGTATTTT
V gene: TRBV15; J gene: TRBJ1-5; D gene: .; clone size: .; CDR3 protein: CATSRTGYSNQPQHF; CDR3 DNA: TGTGCCACCAGCAGAACAGGTTATAGCAATCAGCCCCAGCATTTT
V gene: TRBV3-1/TRBV3-2; J gene: TRBJ1-4; D gene: .; clone size: once; CDR3 protein: CASSRRQINEKLFF; CDR3 DNA: TGTGCCAGCAGCCGTCGACAGATTAATGAAAAACTGTTTTTT
V gene: TRBV10-3; J gene: TRBJ2-7; D gene: .; clone size: .; CDR3 protein: CAISPAVGGQYEQYF; CDR3 DNA: TGTGCCATCAGCCCCGCTGTGGGGGGGCAGTACGAGCAGTACTTC
V gene: TRBV11-2; J gene: TRBJ2-2; D gene: TRBD1; clone size: .; CDR3 protein: CASSLHPSSGGNSGELFF; CDR3 DNA: TGTGCCAGCAGCTTACACCCGTCTTCAGGGGGCAATTCCGGGGAGCTGTTTTTT
V gene: TRBV5-6; J gene: TRBJ1-2; D gene: TRBD1; clone size: .; CDR3 protein: CASSYGSPGGGYGYTF; CDR3 DNA: TGTGCCAGCAGCTATGGTAGTCCAGGGGGAGGCTATGGCTACACCTTC
V gene: TRBV29-1; J gene: TRBJ1-1; D gene: TRBD1; clone size: .; CDR3 protein: CSGMGQGDTEAFF; CDR3 DNA: TGCAGCGGTATGGGACAGGGTGACACTGAAGCTTTCTTT
V gene: TRBV3-1/TRBV3-2; J gene: TRBJ2-5; D gene: .; clone size: .; CDR3 protein: CASSSDGGQETQYF; CDR3 DNA: TGTGCCAGCAGCTCCGACGGCGGTCAAGAGACCCAGTACTTC